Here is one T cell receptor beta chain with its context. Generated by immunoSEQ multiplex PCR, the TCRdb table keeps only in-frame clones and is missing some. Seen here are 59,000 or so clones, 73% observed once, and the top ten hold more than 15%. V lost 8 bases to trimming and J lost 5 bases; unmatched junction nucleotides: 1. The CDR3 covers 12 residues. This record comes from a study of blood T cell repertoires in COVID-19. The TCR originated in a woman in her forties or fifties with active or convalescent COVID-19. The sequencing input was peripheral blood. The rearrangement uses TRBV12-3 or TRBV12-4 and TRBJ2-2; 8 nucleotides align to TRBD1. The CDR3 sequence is CASHRGTGELFF. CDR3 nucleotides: TGTGCCAGCCACAGGGGGACCGGGGAGCTGTTTTTT.